Shown below are 9 T cell receptor beta chains from a single sample sequenced in a study of Graves' ophthalmopathy and Graves' hyperthyroidism. The authors amplified TCR beta CDR3 regions from RNA transcripts. The first round was an RT-PCR with HTBI primers, and the second round was a multiplex PCR. TCRdb re-derived calls from the multiplex PCR reads in MiXCR, one entry per CDR3 protein. The sample contains about 220,000 distinct CDR3 sequences, roughly 21% of which appear only once. Sequencing was carried out using peripheral blood. These TCRs come from a woman aged 45-60 years with Graves' ophthalmopathy.

The chain is built from TRBV20-1 and TRBJ2-7; 9 bases are shared with TRBD1. This CDR3 comprises 16 residues. J lost 2 bases, V lost 4 bases, and 12 bases had no gene match. Germline CDR1 DFQATT, CDR2 SNEGSKA (reference sequence). CDR3 in amino acids: CSAIFDGTGSTYEQYF. In nucleotides, the CDR3 is TGCAGTGCTATTTTTGACGGGACAGGGTCTACCTACGAGCAGTACTTC.

The table lists this clonotype with many counts. J is TRBJ2-7 and V is TRBV20-1; a possible D gene is TRBD1 (6 bases). This CDR3 contains 14 residues. The germline V gene has CDR1 DFQATT and CDR2 SNEGSKA (reference sequence). Trimming removed 2 bases at V and 5 bases at J, with 16 bases between. The CDR3 DNA sequence: TGCAGTGCTAGACCCGGGACAACTGCCCACGAGCAGTACTTC. This codes for CSARPGTTAHEQYF.

This clonotype was seen many times. The germline gene is not matched at one end of the junction; a read error may be the cause. The chain employs TRBV6-5 and TRBJ1-5; D unresolved. The V gene's germline CDR1 is MNHEY and CDR2 SVGAGI. The CDR3 is 14 residues long. CDR3 bases: TGTGCCAGCAGTCACTCCGGACCCAATCAGCCCCAGCATTTT. Translated, it gives CASSHSGPNQPQHF.

This clonotype occurred a few times. The J gene is TRBJ2-3, the V gene TRBV4-1; D is ambiguous. Trimming removed 1 base at V and 2 bases at J, with 10 bases between. The CDR3 extends over 15 amino acids. CDR1 is MGHRA and CDR2 is YSYEKL in the germline V gene. The CDR3 spells CASSQGGIVTDTQYF. For the CDR3, the DNA is TGCGCCAGCAGCCAAGGGGGAATTGTCACAGATACGCAGTATTTT.

The chain has TRBV6-2 or TRBV6-3 and TRBJ2-7, with TRBD1 matching over 8 bases. After removal of 1 base from V and 3 bases from J, the junction contained 5 bases not matched to a gene. The CDR3 extends over 15 amino acids. Germline V lookup: CDR1 MNHEY, CDR2 SVGEGT. The chain's CDR3 is CASSYFATGDYEQYF. CDR3 bases: TGTGCCAGCAGTTACTTTGCGACAGGGGACTACGAGCAGTACTTC.

V usage is TRBV29-1 and J usage is TRBJ2-5; D remains unclear. The CDR3 length is 15 residues. Between the trimmed V and J ends, which lost 3 bases and 3 bases, there was a span of 17 bases. Germline values: CDR1 SQVTM, CDR2 ANQGSEA. CDR3 DNA sequence: TGCAGCGTTGATTATAGAGAGGACGCAGAAGAGACCCAGTACTTC. Amino acids: CSVDYREDAEETQYF.

The sample holds one count of this clonotype. A clone one base away is much larger, so this may be a read error. The rearrangement links TRBV20-1 to TRBJ1-6; 8 nucleotides line up with TRBD1. Germline V gene lookup returns CDR1 DFQATT and CDR2 SNEGSKA (reference sequence). The CDR3 contains 13 residues. V gave up 6 bases and J gave up 8 bases; unmatched junction bases: 6. The CDR3 sequence is CSARTGRDSPLHF. As DNA, the CDR3 is TGCAGTGCCCGGACAGGGAGGGATTCACCCCTCCACTTT.

This clonotype was detected ten times or more. The chain has TRBV19 and TRBJ2-7, with TRBD2 identical over 8 bases. J lost 6 bases, V lost 6 bases, and 10 bases had no gene match. This CDR3 region has 14 residues. The germline CDR1 and CDR2 sequences are LNHDA and SQIVND (reference sequence). CDR3 amino acids: CASSARRGAFEQYF. The CDR3 nucleotides read TGTGCCAGTAGCGCGCGGCGGGGGGCCTTCGAGCAGTACTTC.

This clonotype came up many times. V usage is TRBV12-3 or TRBV12-4 and J usage is TRBJ1-1, with a tentative D call TRBD1 (5 bases). Between the trimmed V and J ends, which lost 6 bases and 2 bases, there was a span of 13 bases. The CDR3 has 14 amino acids. Written as DNA, the CDR3 is TGTGCCAGCAGCCCGGTGACAGCAAACACTGAAGCTTTCTTT. Amino acid sequence: CASSPVTANTEAFF.